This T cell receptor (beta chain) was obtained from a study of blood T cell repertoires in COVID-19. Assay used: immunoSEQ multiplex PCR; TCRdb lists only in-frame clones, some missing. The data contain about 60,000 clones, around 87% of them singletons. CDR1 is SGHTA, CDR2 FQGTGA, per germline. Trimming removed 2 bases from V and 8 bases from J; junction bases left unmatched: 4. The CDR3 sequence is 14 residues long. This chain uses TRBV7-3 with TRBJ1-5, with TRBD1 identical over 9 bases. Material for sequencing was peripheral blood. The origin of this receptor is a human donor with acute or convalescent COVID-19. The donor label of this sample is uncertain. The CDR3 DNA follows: TGTGCCAGCAGCTTACAGGGACAGGGAGAGCCCCAGCATTTT. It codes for CASSLQGQGEPQHF.